Shown below are 8 T cell receptor beta chains from a single sample sequenced in a study of cytomegalovirus exposure and HLA in healthy donors. The PCR used 60 Vbeta and 13 Jbeta primers. The table came from immunoSEQ multiplex PCR; TCRdb's copy has only in-frame clones and leaves some out. Here the sample spans around 150,000 clones, 70% to 80% being singletons. The material sequenced was PBMCs. These receptors were taken from a human donor in good health.

The chain recombines TRBV11-1 with TRBJ2-1, with 12 bases fitting TRBD2. Germline CDR1 is SGHAT and CDR2 is FQDESV (reference sequence). J gave up 9 bases and V 5 bases, and 8 bases lay outside the gene matches. The CDR3 is 15 residues long. The CDR3 region is CASSMLAGGPGEQFF. As DNA, the CDR3 is TGTGCCAGCAGCATGCTAGCGGGAGGGCCGGGTGAGCAGTTCTTC.

This chain uses TRBV6-5 with TRBJ2-3; 9 bases match TRBD1. CDR1 is MNHEY, CDR2 SVGAGI, per germline. Trimming at V came to 5 bases and at J to 3 bases, leaving 3 bases not matched to a gene. The CDR3 length is 14 residues. CDR3: CASSNGQGTDTQYF. Written as DNA, the CDR3 is TGTGCCAGCAGTAACGGACAGGGGACAGATACGCAGTATTTT.

The count of this clone is one. The genes are TRBV9 and TRBJ1-2, with TRBD1 matching 9 bases. The CDR3 sequence is 15 residues long. V trimming: 4 bases; J trimming: 4 bases; junction bases outside the gene matches: 8. Per germline, CDR1 SGDLS and CDR2 YYNGEE. CDR3 in DNA: TGTGCCAGCAGCCCAACAGGGGGCCGCGCCTATGGCTACACCTTC. This encodes CASSPTGGRAYGYTF.

This rearrangement joins TRBV11-2 to TRBJ2-2, with D maybe TRBD2 (7 bases). Per the germline V gene, CDR1 is SGHAT and CDR2 is FQNNGV. V was cut by 5 bases and J by 4 bases, with 14 bases left in between. This CDR3 is 15 amino acids long. CDR3 sequence reads: CASSLRGGGTGELFF. The CDR3 DNA reads as TGTGCCAGCAGCCTAAGGGGGGGAGGCACCGGGGAGCTGTTTTTT.

The chain is built from TRBV14 and TRBJ1-4; tentative D call: TRBD1 (5 bases). The CDR3 is made up of 19 amino acids. CDR1 SGHDN and CDR2 FVKESK come from the germline V gene. With 1 base removed from V and 4 bases from J, the gap between germline ends came to 22 bases. CDR3 amino acids: CASSQVNIRPGGFNEKLFF. For the CDR3, the DNA is TGTGCCAGCAGCCAAGTAAACATCCGCCCCGGGGGTTTTAATGAAAAACTGTTTTTT.

This clone has only a few counts. The rearrangement links TRBV6-6 to TRBJ2-3; 7 positions match TRBD2. V trimming: 5 bases; J trimming: 3 bases; junction bases outside the gene matches: 5. The CDR3 is 14 amino acids. CDR1 and CDR2 (germline): MNHNY, SVGAGI (reference sequence). This CDR3 reads CASSGLAETDTQYF. The CDR3 nucleotides read TGTGCCAGCAGTGGTCTAGCGGAAACAGATACGCAGTATTTT.

This clone showed up just a few times. The chain uses TRBV5-5 and TRBJ2-7, with D perhaps TRBD1 (6 bases). CDR1 and CDR2 (germline): SGHKS, YYEKEE (reference sequence). The CDR3 extends over 14 amino acids. V lost 0 bases and J lost 4, with 11 bases in between. The CDR3 DNA follows: TGTGCCAGCAGCTTGGTCACAGGGAATTACGAGCAGTACTTC. It specifies CASSLVTGNYEQYF.

CDR3 in amino acids: CASLLRVGVNYNEQFF. The DNA of the CDR3 is TGTGCCAGTCTACTTAGGGTGGGAGTGAATTACAATGAGCAGTTCTTC. The chain employs TRBV2 and TRBJ2-1, with D possibly TRBD2 on 5 matching bases. The CDR3 is made up of 16 amino acids. Germline V lookup: CDR1 SNHLY, CDR2 FYNNEI. Trimming took 9 bases from V and 4 from J, leaving 22 bases between them.